This T cell receptor beta chain comes out of a study of CD8 T cells in ankylosing spondylitis. Points from the study as a whole: Disease-linked clones displayed a CD8+ phenotype and appeared relatively rarely in peripheral blood. Past research had described some motif variants in reactive arthritis synovial fluid and blood.

Quantitative molecular-barcoded 5'-RACE generated the TCR beta libraries. TCRdb passed the 5' RACE reads through MiXCR, listing each CDR3 protein once. The sample has roughly 150,000 distinct CDR3 sequences, just under 7.5% seen once. The CDR3 loop spans 12 amino acids. The ends were cut back, 2 bases at V and 4 bases at J, with 8 bases in the middle. Per the germline V gene, CDR1 is DFQATT and CDR2 is SNEGSKA (reference sequence). This clonotype was counted ten times or more. The antigen remains unidentified. This chain links TRBV20-1 with TRBJ2-5; D is unclear. The specimen sequenced was blood, either unsorted or a sorted T cell fraction (not recorded which). This clonotype was sampled from a female donor with ankylosing spondylitis or in good health (not recorded which). The CDR3 spells CSARPTAETQYF. DNA of the CDR3: TGCAGTGCTAGACCCACCGCAGAGACCCAGTACTTC.